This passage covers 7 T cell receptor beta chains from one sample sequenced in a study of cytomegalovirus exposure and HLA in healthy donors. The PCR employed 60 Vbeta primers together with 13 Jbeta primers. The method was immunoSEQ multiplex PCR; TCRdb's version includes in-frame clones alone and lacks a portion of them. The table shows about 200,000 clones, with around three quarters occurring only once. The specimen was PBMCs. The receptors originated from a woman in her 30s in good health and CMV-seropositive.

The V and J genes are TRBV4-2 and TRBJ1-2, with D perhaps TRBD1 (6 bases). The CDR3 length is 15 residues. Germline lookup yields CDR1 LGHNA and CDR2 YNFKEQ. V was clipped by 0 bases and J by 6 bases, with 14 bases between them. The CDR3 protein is CASSQEGTGRDGYTF. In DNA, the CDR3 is TGTGCCAGCAGCCAAGAGGGTACAGGGAGAGATGGCTACACCTTC.

CDR3 coding DNA: TGTGCCAGCAGCCGGACAGGGGTTAATTCACCCCTCCACTTT. This gives the protein CASSRTGVNSPLHF. This sequence joins TRBV11-2 and TRBJ1-6, with 9 bases aligning to TRBD1. Losses at the gene ends were 5 bases for V and 6 bases for J; bases not matched to a gene: 2. Looked up from germline, CDR1 is SGHAT and CDR2 is FQNNGV. This CDR3 is built from 14 residues.

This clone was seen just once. CDR3 in amino acids: CASSDREKADTQYF. Written as DNA, the CDR3 is TGTGCCAGCAGTGACCGGGAGAAGGCAGATACGCAGTATTTT. The chain recombines TRBV2 with TRBJ2-3, with TRBD2 as a possible D gene (6 bases). CDR1 SNHLY and CDR2 FYNNEI come from the germline V gene. The CDR3 totals 14 residues. V shed 3 bases and J shed 4 bases, with 11 bases lying between them. The whole variable domain, filled in from reference TRBV2 and TRBJ2-3, reads EPEVTQTPSHQVTQMGQEVILRCVPISNHLYFYWYRQILGQKVEFLVSFYNNEISEKSEIFDDQFSVERPDGSNFTLKIRSTKLEDSAMYFCASSDREKADTQYFGPGTRLTVL.

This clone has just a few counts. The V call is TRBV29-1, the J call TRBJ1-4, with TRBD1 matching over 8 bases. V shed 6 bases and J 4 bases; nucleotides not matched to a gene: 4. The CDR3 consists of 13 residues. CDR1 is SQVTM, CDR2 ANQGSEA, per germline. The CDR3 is CSVLTGDNEKLFF. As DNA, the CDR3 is TGCAGCGTGCTGACAGGGGATAATGAAAAACTGTTTTTT. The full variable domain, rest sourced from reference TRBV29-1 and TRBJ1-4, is SAVISQKPSRDICQRGTSLTIQCQVDSQVTMMFWYRQQPGQSLTLIATANQGSEATYESGFVIDKFPISRPNLTFSTLTVSNMSPEDSSIYLCSVLTGDNEKLFFGSGTQLSVL.

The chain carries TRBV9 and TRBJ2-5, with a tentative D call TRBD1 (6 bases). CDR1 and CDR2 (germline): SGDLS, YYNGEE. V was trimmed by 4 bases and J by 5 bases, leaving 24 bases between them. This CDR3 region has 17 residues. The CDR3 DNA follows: TGTGCCAGCAGCCCCCGCCGGGACACAACTAGACGGGAGACCCAGTACTTC. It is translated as CASSPRRDTTRRETQYF.

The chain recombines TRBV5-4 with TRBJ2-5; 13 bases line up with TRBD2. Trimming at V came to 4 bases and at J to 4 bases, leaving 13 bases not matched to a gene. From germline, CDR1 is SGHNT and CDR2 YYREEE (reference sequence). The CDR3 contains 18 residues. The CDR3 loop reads CASSERTSGSPVGETQYF. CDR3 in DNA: TGTGCCAGCAGCGAGAGGACTAGCGGGAGCCCGGTAGGAGAGACCCAGTACTTC.

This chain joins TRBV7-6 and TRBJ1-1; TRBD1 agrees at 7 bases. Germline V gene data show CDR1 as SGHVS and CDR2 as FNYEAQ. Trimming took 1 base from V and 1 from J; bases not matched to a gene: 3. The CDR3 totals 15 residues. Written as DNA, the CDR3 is TGTGCCAGCAGCTTAGGAAACAGGGGGAACACTGAAGCTTTCTTT. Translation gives CASSLGNRGNTEAFF.